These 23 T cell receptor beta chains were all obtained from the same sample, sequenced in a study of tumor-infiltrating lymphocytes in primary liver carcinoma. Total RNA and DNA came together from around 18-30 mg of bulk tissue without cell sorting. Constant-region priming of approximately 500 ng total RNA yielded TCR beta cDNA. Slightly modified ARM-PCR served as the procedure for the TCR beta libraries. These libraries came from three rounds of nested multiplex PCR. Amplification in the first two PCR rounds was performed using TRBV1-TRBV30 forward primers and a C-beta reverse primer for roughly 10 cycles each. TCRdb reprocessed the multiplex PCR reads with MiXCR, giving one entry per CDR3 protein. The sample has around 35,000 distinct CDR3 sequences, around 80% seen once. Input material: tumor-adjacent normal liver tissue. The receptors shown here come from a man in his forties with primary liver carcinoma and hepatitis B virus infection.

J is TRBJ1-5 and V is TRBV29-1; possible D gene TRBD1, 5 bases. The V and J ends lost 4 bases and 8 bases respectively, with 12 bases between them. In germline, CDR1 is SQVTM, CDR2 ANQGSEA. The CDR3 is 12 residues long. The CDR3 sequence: CSVGGAGKPQHF. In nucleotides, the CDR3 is TGCAGCGTTGGTGGGGCGGGGAAGCCCCAGCATTTT.

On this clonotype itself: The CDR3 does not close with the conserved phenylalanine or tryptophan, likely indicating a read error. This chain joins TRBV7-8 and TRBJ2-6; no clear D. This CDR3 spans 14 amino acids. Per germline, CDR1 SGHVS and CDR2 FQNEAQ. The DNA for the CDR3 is TGTGTCACCGACTCTGTGTTAAGCGCCAACGTCCTGACTTAC. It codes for CVTDSVLSANVLTY.

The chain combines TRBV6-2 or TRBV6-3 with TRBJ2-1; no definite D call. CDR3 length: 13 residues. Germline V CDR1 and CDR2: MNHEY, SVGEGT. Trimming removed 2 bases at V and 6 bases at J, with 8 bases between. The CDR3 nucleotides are TGTGCCAGCAGTTACCAGTTGGGCAATGAGCAGTTCTTC. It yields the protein CASSYQLGNEQFF.

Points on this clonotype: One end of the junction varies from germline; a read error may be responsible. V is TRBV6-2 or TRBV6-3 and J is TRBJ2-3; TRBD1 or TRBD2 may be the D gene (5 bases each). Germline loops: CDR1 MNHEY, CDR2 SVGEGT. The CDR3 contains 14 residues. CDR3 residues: CASIRGGAGDTQYF. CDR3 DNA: TGTGCTAGCATTCGGGGCGGCGCCGGAGATACGCAGTATTTT.

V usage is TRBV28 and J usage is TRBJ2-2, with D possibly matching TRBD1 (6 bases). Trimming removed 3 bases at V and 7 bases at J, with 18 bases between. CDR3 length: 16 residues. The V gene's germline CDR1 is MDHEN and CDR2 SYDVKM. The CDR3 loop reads CASSFPQGPYIGELFF. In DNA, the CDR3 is TGTGCCAGCAGTTTCCCACAGGGACCCTACATCGGGGAGCTGTTTTTT.

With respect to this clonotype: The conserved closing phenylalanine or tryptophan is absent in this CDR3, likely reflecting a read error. Here the CDR3 DNA reads TGTGCCAGCATCAGTCCTAGCGGAAAAGAGACCCAGTACCTC. Amino acids: CASISPSGKETQYL. The V and J genes are TRBV7-9 and TRBJ2-5; the match to TRBD2 covers 7 bases. The trim removed 7 bases at V and 3 bases at J, leaving 8 bases unmatched. The germline gives CDR1 SEHNR, CDR2 FQNEAQ (reference sequence). CDR3 length: 14 amino acids.

CDR3 loop: CASSDSVPNSYEQYF. The CDR3 bases are TGTGCCAGCAGTGATAGCGTGCCTAATTCCTACGAGCAGTACTTC. The chain combines TRBV28 with TRBJ2-7, with a possible D match to TRBD2 (5 bases). Germline V gives CDR1 MDHEN, CDR2 SYDVKM. This CDR3 comprises 15 residues. Deletions cut 5 bases from V and 1 base from J, with 15 bases between.

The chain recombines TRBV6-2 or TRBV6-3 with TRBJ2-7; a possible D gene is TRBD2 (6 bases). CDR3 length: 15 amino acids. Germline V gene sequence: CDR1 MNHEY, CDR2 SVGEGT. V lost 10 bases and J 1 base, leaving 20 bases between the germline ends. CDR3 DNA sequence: TGTGCCAACAGCCTTAGGGTAGCGGCGTCCTACGAGCAGTACTTC. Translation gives CANSLRVAASYEQYF.

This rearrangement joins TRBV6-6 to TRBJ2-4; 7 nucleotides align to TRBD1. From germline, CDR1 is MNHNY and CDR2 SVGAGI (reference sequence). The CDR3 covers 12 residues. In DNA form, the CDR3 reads TGTGCTACCCGGGACAGCGTAAACATTCAGTACTTC. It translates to CATRDSVNIQYF.

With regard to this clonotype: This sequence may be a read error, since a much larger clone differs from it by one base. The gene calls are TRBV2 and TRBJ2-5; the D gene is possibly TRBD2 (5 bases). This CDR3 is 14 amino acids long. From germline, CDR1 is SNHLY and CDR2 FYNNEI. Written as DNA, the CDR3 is TGTGCCAGCAGTGCCTGGACTCAACAAGAGAGCCAGTACTTC. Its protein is CASSAWTQQESQYF.

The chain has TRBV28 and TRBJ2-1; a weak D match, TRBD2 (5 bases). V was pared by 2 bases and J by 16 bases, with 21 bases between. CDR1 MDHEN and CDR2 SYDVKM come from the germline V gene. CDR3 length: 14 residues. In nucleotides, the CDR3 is TGTGCCAGCAGTTTACCCCAGGACGGGGTCAGGCAATTCTTC. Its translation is CASSLPQDGVRQFF.

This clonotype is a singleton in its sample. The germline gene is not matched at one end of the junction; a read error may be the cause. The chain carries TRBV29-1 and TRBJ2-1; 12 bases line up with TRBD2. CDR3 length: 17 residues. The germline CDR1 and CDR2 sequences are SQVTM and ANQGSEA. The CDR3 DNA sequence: TGCAGCATTGATACAGGACTAGCGGGAAGGCCTAGGAATGAGCAGTTCTTC. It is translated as CSIDTGLAGRPRNEQFF.

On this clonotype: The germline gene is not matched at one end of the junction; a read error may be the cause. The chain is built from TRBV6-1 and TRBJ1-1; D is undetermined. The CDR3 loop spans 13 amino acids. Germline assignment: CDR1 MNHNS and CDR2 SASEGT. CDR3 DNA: TGTGCCAACAGTCAGCGTCGGAGCACTGAAGCTTTCTTT. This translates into CANSQRRSTEAFF.

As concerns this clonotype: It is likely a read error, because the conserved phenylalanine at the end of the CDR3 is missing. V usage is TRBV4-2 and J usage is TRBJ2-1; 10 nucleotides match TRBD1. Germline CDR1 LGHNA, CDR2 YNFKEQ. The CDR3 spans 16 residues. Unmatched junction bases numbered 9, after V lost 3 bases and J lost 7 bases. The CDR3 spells CASSHTGGQGNNEQFL. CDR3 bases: TGTGCCAGCAGCCACACCGGGGGACAGGGGAATAATGAGCAGTTCCTC.

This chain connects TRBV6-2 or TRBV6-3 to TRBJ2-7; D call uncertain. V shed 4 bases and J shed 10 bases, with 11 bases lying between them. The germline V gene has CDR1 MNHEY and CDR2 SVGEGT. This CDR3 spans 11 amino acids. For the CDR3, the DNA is TGTGCCAGCAGTTCCGGATACGGCCAGTACTTC. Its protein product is CASSSGYGQYF.

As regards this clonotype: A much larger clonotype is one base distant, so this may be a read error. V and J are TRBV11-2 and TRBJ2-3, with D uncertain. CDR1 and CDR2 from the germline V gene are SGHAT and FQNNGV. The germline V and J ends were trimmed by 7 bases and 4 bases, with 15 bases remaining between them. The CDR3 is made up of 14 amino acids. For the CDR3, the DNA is TGTGCCAGCATCCCCCCGGGCCGGGCAGATACGCAGTATTTT. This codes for CASIPPGRADTQYF. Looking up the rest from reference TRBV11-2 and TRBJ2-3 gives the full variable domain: EAGVAQSPRYKIIEKRQSVAFWCNPISGHATLYWYQQILGQGPKLLIQFQNNGVVDDSQLPKDRFSAERLKGVDSTLKIQPAKLEDSAVYLCASIPPGRADTQYFGPGTRLTVL.

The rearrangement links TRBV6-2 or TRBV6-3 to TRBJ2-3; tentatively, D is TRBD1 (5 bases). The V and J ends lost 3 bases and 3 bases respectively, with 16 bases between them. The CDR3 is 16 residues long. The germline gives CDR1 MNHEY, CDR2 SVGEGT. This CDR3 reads CASSYGGQGVTDTQYF. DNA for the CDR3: TGTGCCAGCAGTTATGGTGGACAAGGGGTGACAGATACGCAGTATTTT.

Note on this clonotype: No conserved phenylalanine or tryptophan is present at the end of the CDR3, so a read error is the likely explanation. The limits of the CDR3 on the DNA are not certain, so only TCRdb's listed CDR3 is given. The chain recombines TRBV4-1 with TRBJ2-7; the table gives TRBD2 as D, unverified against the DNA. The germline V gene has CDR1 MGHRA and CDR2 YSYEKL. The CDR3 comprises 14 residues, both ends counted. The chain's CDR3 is CASSHTSDSYEQDC.

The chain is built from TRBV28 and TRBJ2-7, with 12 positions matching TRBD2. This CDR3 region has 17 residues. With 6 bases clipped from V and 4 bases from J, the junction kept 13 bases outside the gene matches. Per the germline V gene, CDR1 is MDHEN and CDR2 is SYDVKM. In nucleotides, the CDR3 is TGTGCCAGCAGGGCCTCTACCGGACTAGCGGGACAGTACGAGCAGTACTTC. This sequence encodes CASRASTGLAGQYEQYF.

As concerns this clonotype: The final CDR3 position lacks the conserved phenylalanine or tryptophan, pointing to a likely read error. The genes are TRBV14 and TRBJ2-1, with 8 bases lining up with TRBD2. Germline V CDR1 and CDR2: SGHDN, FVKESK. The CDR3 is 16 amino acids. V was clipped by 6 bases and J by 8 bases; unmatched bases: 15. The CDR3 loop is CASSAVAGRVNDEQFL. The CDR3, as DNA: TGTGCCAGCAGTGCCGTAGCGGGACGGGTAAACGATGAGCAGTTCTTA.

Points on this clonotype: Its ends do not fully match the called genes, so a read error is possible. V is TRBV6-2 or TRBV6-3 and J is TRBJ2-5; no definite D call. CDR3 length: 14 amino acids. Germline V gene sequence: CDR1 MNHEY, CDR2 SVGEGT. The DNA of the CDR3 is TGTGTCAGCAGTGAGAGCGAGGTCCAAGAGACCCAGTACTTC. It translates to CVSSESEVQETQYF.

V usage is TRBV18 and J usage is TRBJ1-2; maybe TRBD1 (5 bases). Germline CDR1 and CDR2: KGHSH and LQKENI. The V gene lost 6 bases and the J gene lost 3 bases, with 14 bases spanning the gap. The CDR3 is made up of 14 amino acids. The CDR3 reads CASSPFGGYYGYTF. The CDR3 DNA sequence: TGTGCCAGCTCTCCGTTTGGGGGGTACTATGGCTACACCTTC.

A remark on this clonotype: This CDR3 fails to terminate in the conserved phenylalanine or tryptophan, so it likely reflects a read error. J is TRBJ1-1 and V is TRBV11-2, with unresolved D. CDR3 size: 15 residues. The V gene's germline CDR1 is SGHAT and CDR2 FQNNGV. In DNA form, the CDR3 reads TGTGCCAGGAGCCCATTGGGCCCCTTGAATACTGAAGCTTTCTAT. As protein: CARSPLGPLNTEAFY.